These 17 T cell receptor beta chains share one sample of origin, sequenced in a study of CD8 T cells in Susac syndrome. RNA totalling about 0.45 to 1 ug underwent reverse transcription with random hexamers. A single record per CDR3 protein comes from TCRdb applying MiXCR to the immunoSEQ multiplex PCR reads. The sample yields 150,000 to 160,000 distinct CDR3 sequences, approximately 95% seen once. The sample consisted of CD4+ T cells from PBMCs. These receptors originate from a human donor with Susac syndrome.

This chain joins TRBV7-9 and TRBJ2-3; TRBD1 matches at 9 bases. The CDR3 has 17 amino acids. V lost 4 bases and J lost 0; bases outside the gene matches: 8. CDR1 and CDR2 from the germline V gene are SEHNR and FQNEAQ (reference sequence). The DNA for the CDR3 is TGTGCCAGCAGCTCCCGACTTGGGACAGGGAGCACAGATACGCAGTATTTT. It codes for CASSSRLGTGSTDTQYF.

This rearrangement joins TRBV7-8 to TRBJ2-7, with D maybe TRBD1 (5 bases). The CDR3 consists of 12 residues. The V and J ends lost 6 bases and 12 bases respectively, with 18 bases between them. CDR1 and CDR2 (germline): SGHVS, FQNEAQ. CDR3 sequence: CASSSRRGLPYF. As DNA, the CDR3 is TGTGCCAGCAGTTCTCGAAGGGGATTGCCGTACTTC.

V gene TRBV7-2 combines with J gene TRBJ2-4, with 9 bases matching TRBD2. From germline, CDR1 is SGHTA and CDR2 FQGNSA. V was pared by 3 bases and J by 9 bases, with 6 bases of the junction left unmatched. The CDR3 extends over 14 amino acids. CDR3 in DNA: TGTGCCAGCAGCTTGCGGGGGGGCCGGAGCATTCAGTACTTC. Amino acids: CASSLRGGRSIQYF.

The J gene is TRBJ2-1, the V gene TRBV9; 7 bases agree with TRBD2. Germline V gene sequence: CDR1 SGDLS, CDR2 YYNGEE. CDR3 length equals 13 residues. The V segment lost 4 bases and the J segment 5 bases; nucleotides outside the gene matches: 3. The CDR3 loop reads CASSQRGHNEQFF. CDR3 DNA sequence: TGTGCCAGCAGCCAGCGGGGCCACAATGAGCAGTTCTTC.

The genes are TRBV29-1 and TRBJ1-1; D may be TRBD1 (6 bases). Between the trimmed V and J ends, which lost 2 bases and 6 bases, there was a span of 10 bases. This CDR3 has 12 residues. CDR1 is SQVTM and CDR2 is ANQGSEA in the germline V gene. In DNA, the CDR3 is TGCAGCGTTGAAAGGGGGGGACCTGAAGCTTTCTTT. This encodes CSVERGGPEAFF.

This clonotype was seen once. The V and J genes are TRBV7-9 and TRBJ2-2; D possibly corresponds to TRBD1 (6 bases). CDR1 is SEHNR and CDR2 is FQNEAQ in the germline V gene (reference sequence). The CDR3 runs 14 residues. V was pared by 4 bases and J by 4 bases, with 10 bases between. CDR3 sequence reads: CASSSQGVTGELFF. CDR3 coding DNA: TGTGCCAGCAGCTCACAGGGAGTCACCGGGGAGCTGTTTTTT.

V is TRBV6-2 or TRBV6-3 and J is TRBJ2-7, with D possibly matching TRBD1 (6 bases). This CDR3 is built from 15 residues. CDR1 is MNHEY and CDR2 is SVGEGT in the germline V gene. Trimming removed 7 bases from V and 1 base from J, with 17 bases in between. CDR3 sequence reads: CASTDPWGPSYEQYF. The DNA for the CDR3 is TGTGCCAGCACCGACCCATGGGGGCCTTCCTACGAGCAGTACTTC.

The chain uses TRBV23-1 and TRBJ1-2, with no clear D. TRBV23-1 is given ORF status, its function remaining uncertain. The CDR3 runs 14 residues. V was shortened by 3 bases and J by 4 bases, with 12 bases between the two germline ends. The CDR3 nucleotides read TGCGCCAGCAGTCAGCCGAGAGGCCTCTATGGCTACACCTTC. As protein: CASSQPRGLYGYTF.

The chain couples TRBV14 to TRBJ2-1, with 8 bases fitting TRBD1. In germline, CDR1 is SGHDN, CDR2 FVKESK. Trimming cost V 1 base and J 4 bases; bases outside gene matches: 3. The CDR3 totals 15 residues. CDR3 amino acids: CASSQVQGAYNEQFF. Written as DNA, the CDR3 is TGTGCCAGCAGCCAAGTTCAGGGGGCGTACAATGAGCAGTTCTTC.

V and J are TRBV10-3 and TRBJ2-3; D gene ambiguous. The germline V gene has CDR1 ENHRY and CDR2 SYGVKD. This CDR3 contains 17 residues. V was cut by 0 bases and J by 0 bases, with 13 bases left in between. CDR3 DNA: TGTGCCATCAGTGAGTCGAAAACCTACGCTAGCACAGATACGCAGTATTTT. It encodes CAISESKTYASTDTQYF.

V usage is TRBV20-1 and J usage is TRBJ1-2; D is ambiguous. Germline lookup yields CDR1 DFQATT and CDR2 SNEGSKA (reference sequence). This CDR3 contains 13 residues. Trimming removed 0 bases from V and 4 bases from J, with 9 bases in between. CDR3 coding DNA: TGCAGTGCTAGAGAACCAGGAGGCTATGGCTACACCTTC. This translates into CSAREPGGYGYTF.

The chain is built from TRBV20-1 and TRBJ2-7, with D perhaps being TRBD1 or TRBD2 (5 bases each). The V end was cut by 6 bases, the J end by 4 bases, with 16 bases between. The CDR3 runs to 13 residues. From germline, CDR1 is DFQATT and CDR2 SNEGSKA (reference sequence). The CDR3 loop is CSASGAFLYEQYF. The DNA of the CDR3 is TGCAGTGCCTCCGGGGCTTTCCTATACGAGCAGTACTTC.

Written as DNA, the CDR3 is TGTGCCAGCAGCTCTGAGAGCCGGGTCGGTACTGAAGCTTTCTTT. Its protein is CASSSESRVGTEAFF. This chain links TRBV5-6 with TRBJ1-1, with D unclear. CDR1 SGHDT and CDR2 YYEEEE come from the germline V gene. The length of the CDR3 is 15 residues. The ends were cut back, 3 bases at V and 5 bases at J, with 17 bases in the middle.

This chain connects TRBV5-1 to TRBJ2-3; 13 bases align to TRBD2. The CDR3 sequence is 16 residues long. With V trimmed by 3 bases and J by 5 bases, 6 bases remained unmatched. The germline V gene encodes CDR1 SGHRS and CDR2 YFSETQ. The CDR3 spells CASSWGLAGTGDTQYF. CDR3 nucleotides: TGCGCCAGCAGCTGGGGACTAGCGGGAACAGGAGATACGCAGTATTTT.

Remarks on this clonotype: The germline gene is not matched at one end of the junction; a read error may be the cause. V and J are TRBV20-1 and TRBJ1-2, with 7 bases fitting TRBD1. The CDR3 length is 15 residues. CDR1 DFQATT and CDR2 SNEGSKA come from the germline V gene (reference sequence). The CDR3 DNA follows: TGCAGTGCTCGAGACCTATTACAGGGGCAGTATGGCTACACCTTC. Protein: CSARDLLQGQYGYTF.

This chain joins TRBV4-1 and TRBJ1-2; weak D call: TRBD1 (5 bases). The germline CDR1 and CDR2 sequences are MGHRA and YSYEKL. V was cut by 0 bases and J by 7 bases, with 15 bases left in between. The CDR3 covers 15 residues. CDR3 nucleotide sequence: TGCGCCAGCAGCCAAGATAGCTCGGGGCTCAGTGGCTACACCTTC. Amino acids: CASSQDSSGLSGYTF.

V usage is TRBV18 and J usage is TRBJ2-5; possibly TRBD1 for D (5 bases). The germline V gene encodes CDR1 KGHSH and CDR2 LQKENI. V was shortened by 8 bases and J by 3 bases, with 19 bases between the two germline ends. The CDR3 has 15 amino acids. CDR3 DNA sequence: TGTGCCAGCACGACCTTCGGACAAGTTGAAGAGACCCAGTACTTC. Protein product: CASTTFGQVEETQYF.